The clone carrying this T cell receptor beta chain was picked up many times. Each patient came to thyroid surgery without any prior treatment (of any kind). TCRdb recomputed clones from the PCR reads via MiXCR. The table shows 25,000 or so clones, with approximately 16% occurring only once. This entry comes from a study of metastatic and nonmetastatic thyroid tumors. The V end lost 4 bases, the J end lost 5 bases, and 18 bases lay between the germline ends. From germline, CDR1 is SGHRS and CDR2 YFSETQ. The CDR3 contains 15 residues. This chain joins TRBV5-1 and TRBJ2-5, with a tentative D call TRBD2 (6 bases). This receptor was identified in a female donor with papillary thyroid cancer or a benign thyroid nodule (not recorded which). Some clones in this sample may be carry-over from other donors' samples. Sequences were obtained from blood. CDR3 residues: CASSNSGSPGETQYF. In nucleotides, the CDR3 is TGCGCCAGCAGCAACTCCGGGAGTCCCGGGGAGACCCAGTACTTC. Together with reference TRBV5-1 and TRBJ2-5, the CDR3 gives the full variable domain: KAGVTQTPRYLIKTRGQQVTLSCSPISGHRSVSWYQQTPGQGLQFLFEYFSETQRNKGNFPGRFSGRQFSNSRSEMNVSTLELGDSALYLCASSNSGSPGETQYFGPGTRLLVL.